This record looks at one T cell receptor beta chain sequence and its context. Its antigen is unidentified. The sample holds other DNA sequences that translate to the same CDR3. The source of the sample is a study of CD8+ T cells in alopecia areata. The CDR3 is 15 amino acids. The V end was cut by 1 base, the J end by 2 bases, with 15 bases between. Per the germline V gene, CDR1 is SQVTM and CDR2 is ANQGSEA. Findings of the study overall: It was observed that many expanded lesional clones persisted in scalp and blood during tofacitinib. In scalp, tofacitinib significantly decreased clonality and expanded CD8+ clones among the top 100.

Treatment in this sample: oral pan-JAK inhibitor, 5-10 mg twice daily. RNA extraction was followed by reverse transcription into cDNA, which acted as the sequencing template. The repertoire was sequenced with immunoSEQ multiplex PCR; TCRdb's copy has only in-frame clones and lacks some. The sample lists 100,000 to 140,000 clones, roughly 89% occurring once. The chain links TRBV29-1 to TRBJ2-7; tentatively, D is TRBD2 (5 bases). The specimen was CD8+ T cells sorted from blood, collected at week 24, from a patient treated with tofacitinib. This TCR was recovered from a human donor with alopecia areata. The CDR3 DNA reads TGCAGCGTTGAAGTTGAGAGGGTCTCTACCTACGAGCAGTACTTC. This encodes CSVEVERVSTYEQYF.